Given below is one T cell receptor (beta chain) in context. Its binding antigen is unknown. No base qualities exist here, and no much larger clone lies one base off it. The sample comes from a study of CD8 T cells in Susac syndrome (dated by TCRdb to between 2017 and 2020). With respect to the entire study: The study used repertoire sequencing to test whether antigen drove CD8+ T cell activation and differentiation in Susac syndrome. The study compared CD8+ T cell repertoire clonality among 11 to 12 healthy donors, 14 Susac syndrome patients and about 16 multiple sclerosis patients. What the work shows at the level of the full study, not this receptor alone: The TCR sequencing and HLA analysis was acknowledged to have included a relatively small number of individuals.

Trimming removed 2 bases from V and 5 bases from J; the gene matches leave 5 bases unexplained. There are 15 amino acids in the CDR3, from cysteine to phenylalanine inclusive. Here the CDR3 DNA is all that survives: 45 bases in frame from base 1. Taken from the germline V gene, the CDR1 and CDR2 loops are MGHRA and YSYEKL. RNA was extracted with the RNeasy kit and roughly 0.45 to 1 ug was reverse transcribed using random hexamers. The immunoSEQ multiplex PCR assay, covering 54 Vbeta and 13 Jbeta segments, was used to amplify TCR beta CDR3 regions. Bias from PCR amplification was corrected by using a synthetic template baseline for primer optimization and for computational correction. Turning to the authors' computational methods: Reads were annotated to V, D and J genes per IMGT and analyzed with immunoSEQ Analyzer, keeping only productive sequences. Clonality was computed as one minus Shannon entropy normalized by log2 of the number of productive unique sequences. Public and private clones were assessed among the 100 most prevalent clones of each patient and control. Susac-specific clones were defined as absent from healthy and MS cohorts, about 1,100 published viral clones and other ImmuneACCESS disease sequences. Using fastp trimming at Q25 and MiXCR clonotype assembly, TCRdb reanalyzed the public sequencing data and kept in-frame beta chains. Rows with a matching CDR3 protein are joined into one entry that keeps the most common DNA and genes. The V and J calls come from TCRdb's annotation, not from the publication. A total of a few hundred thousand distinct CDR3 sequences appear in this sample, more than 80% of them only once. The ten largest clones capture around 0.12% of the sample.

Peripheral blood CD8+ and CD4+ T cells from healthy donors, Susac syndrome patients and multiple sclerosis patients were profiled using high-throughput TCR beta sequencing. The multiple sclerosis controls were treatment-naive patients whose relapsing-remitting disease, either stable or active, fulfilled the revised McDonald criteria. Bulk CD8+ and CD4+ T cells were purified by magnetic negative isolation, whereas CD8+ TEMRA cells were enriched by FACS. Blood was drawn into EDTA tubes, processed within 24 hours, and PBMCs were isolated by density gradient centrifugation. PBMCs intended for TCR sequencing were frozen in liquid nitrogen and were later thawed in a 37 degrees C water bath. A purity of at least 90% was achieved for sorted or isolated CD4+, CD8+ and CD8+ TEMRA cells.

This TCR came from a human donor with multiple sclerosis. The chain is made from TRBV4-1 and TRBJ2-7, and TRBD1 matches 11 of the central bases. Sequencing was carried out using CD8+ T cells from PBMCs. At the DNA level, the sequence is TGCGCCAGCAGCCAACCGGGACAGGGGGTTGACGAGCAGTACTTC. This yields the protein CASSQPGQGVDEQYF.